This T cell receptor beta chain was retrieved from a study of neoadjuvant anti-PD-1 for oral cavity cancer. Study as a whole: Around day 43, patients without progression received a fourth nivolumab dose before surgery.

Sample time point: after neoadjuvant nivolumab, at surgical resection. Trimming took off 3 bases at V and 4 bases at J, with 5 bases between the two ends. The CDR3 runs to 12 residues. CDR1 is SGHVS, CDR2 FNYEAQ, per germline. Assay: immunoSEQ multiplex PCR; the TCRdb copy retains only in-frame clones and omits some. The repertoire consists of some 14,000 clones, with 60% to 85% occurring once and the leading ten covering 2.5% to 3%. The chain recombines TRBV7-6 with TRBJ2-3, with D uncertain. Source: PBMCs, taken after nivolumab (anti-PD-1) treatment. The sequence was collected from a person aged 40 to 85 with oral cavity squamous cell carcinoma. The CDR3: CASSFGADTQYF. Here the CDR3 DNA reads TGTGCCAGCAGCTTTGGCGCAGATACGCAGTATTTT.